These 21 T cell receptor beta chains were all obtained from the same sample, sequenced in a study of a mutant IDH1 vaccine in newly diagnosed glioma. Sequencing was performed with immunoSEQ multiplex PCR; in TCRdb, only in-frame clones are kept and a portion is missing. The sample lists over 45,000 clones; around 90% were seen once. Time point meaning: baseline, week 1 (first vaccination visit). Treatment indicated: pre-vaccination baseline after standard-of-care therapy. The material was PBMCs, obtained from a glioma patient treated with radiotherapy, temozolomide or both. Source of these receptors: a man aged 50-60 years with glioma.

The rearrangement uses TRBV27 and TRBJ2-3; 7 bases are shared with TRBD2. Germline V CDR1 and CDR2: MNHEY, SMNVEV (reference sequence). The CDR3 sequence is 16 residues long. With V trimmed by 4 bases and J by 6 bases, 13 bases remained unmatched. CDR3 DNA: TGTGCCAGCAGTTCCGGACTAGTGGGGCTTGGCGATACGCAGTATTTT. Translated, it gives CASSSGLVGLGDTQYF.

The V call is TRBV10-3, the J call TRBJ2-7; the match to TRBD2 covers 11 bases. CDR3 length: 16 residues. Germline loops: CDR1 ENHRY, CDR2 SYGVKD. After removal of 6 bases from V and 6 bases from J, the junction contained 13 bases not matched to a gene. CDR3 amino acids: CAIRGSGTSGGGEQYF. CDR3 in DNA: TGTGCCATCAGGGGATCTGGGACTAGCGGAGGAGGCGAGCAGTACTTC.

The rearrangement joins TRBV19 to TRBJ2-7; D is undetermined. The length of the CDR3 is 15 residues. Germline CDR1 is LNHDA and CDR2 is SQIVND (reference sequence). V dropped 1 base and J dropped 0 bases, with 10 bases sitting between them. CDR3 sequence: CASSIAPRSSYEQYF. DNA for the CDR3: TGTGCCAGTAGTATAGCACCCAGGAGCTCCTACGAGCAGTACTTC. Looking up the rest from reference TRBV19 and TRBJ2-7 gives the full variable domain: DGGITQSPKYLFRKEGQNVTLSCEQNLNHDAMYWYRQDPGQGLRLIYYSQIVNDFQKGDIAEGYSVSREKKESFPLTVTSAQKNPTAFYLCASSIAPRSSYEQYFGPGTRLTVT.

The CDR3 DNA follows: TGCGCCAGCAGCTTGGTACCGGGGGTCTCCTACGAGCAGTACTTC. Its translation: CASSLVPGVSYEQYF. The genes are TRBV5-1 and TRBJ2-7; weak D call: TRBD2 (6 bases). Germline assignment: CDR1 SGHRS and CDR2 YFSETQ. V gave up 0 bases and J gave up 0 bases, with 10 bases separating them. CDR3 size: 15 residues.

The chain employs TRBV5-1 and TRBJ2-2, with TRBD2 identical over 10 bases. This CDR3 has 15 amino acids. V lost 1 base, J lost 5 bases, and 2 bases stayed unmatched. Germline CDR1 and CDR2: SGHRS and YFSETQ. The CDR3 spells CASSLTSGATGELFF. In DNA form, the CDR3 reads TGCGCCAGCAGCTTGACTAGCGGGGCTACCGGGGAGCTGTTTTTT.

The chain is built from TRBV15 and TRBJ2-5; D assignment may be TRBD1 or TRBD2 (6 bases each). This CDR3 has 17 amino acids. Germline V lookup: CDR1 LNHNV, CDR2 YYDKDF (reference sequence). V lost 4 bases and J lost 3, with 21 bases in between. The CDR3 DNA is TGTGCCACCAGCAATTCGGAGGGGGGAGGCTGGGAAGAGACCCAGTACTTC. Translation gives CATSNSEGGGWEETQYF.

V and J are TRBV5-1 and TRBJ2-5; 7 nucleotides align to TRBD2. The CDR3 runs 18 residues. Germline V CDR1 and CDR2: SGHRS, YFSETQ. The junction had 17 bases not matched to a gene; V was cut back by 4 bases and J by 2 bases. The CDR3 loop reads CASSAGVSSGGGQETQYF. The CDR3 region has the DNA TGCGCCAGCAGCGCGGGGGTTAGCTCCGGTGGGGGGCAAGAGACCCAGTACTTC.

This chain uses TRBV2 with TRBJ2-4; TRBD2 agrees at 8 bases. Germline trimming cut 0 bases from V and 8 bases from J; bases unmatched to any gene: 3. The CDR3 loop spans 14 amino acids. CDR1 is SNHLY and CDR2 is FYNNEI in the germline V gene. The CDR3 sequence: CASSEASGMYIQYF. The CDR3 region has the DNA TGTGCCAGCAGTGAAGCTAGCGGGATGTACATTCAGTACTTC.

This rearrangement joins TRBV7-2 to TRBJ1-6; D call uncertain. Trimming left V 5 bases short and J 2 bases short, with 10 bases between. In germline, CDR1 is SGHTA, CDR2 FQGNSA. CDR3 length equals 15 residues. Here the CDR3 reads CASSPEVAYNSPLHF. CDR3 in DNA: TGTGCCAGCAGCCCGGAGGTCGCCTATAATTCACCCCTCCACTTT.

V is TRBV11-2 and J is TRBJ2-3; D call uncertain. The ends were cut back, 5 bases at V and 6 bases at J, with 9 bases in the middle. The CDR3 is 12 residues long. CDR1 and CDR2 from the germline V gene are SGHAT and FQNNGV. The CDR3 sequence: CASSPARDTQYF. CDR3 coding DNA: TGTGCCAGCAGCCCCGCACGGGATACGCAGTATTTT. Full variable domain (remainder filled in from reference TRBV11-2 and TRBJ2-3): EAGVAQSPRYKIIEKRQSVAFWCNPISGHATLYWYQQILGQGPKLLIQFQNNGVVDDSQLPKDRFSAERLKGVDSTLKIQPAKLEDSAVYLCASSPARDTQYFGPGTRLTVL.

This CDR3 reads CASSPAQGAYEQYF. The CDR3 nucleotides are TGTGCCAGCAGCCCCGCGCAGGGGGCCTACGAGCAGTACTTC. The chain uses TRBV9 and TRBJ2-7, with 7 bases that match TRBD1. Germline trimming cut 4 bases from V and 2 bases from J; bases unmatched to any gene: 6. In germline, CDR1 is SGDLS, CDR2 YYNGEE. The CDR3 runs to 14 residues.

J is TRBJ2-5 and V is TRBV5-6, with 9 bases lining up with TRBD2. The CDR3 runs to 17 residues. V dropped 0 bases and J dropped 0; count of bases not matched to a gene: 6. The germline V gene has CDR1 SGHDT and CDR2 YYEEEE. CDR3 nucleotide sequence: TGTGCCAGCAGCTTGGCCTGGCCTAGCGGGGACCAAGAGACCCAGTACTTC. Protein sequence: CASSLAWPSGDQETQYF.

The chain joins TRBV28 to TRBJ2-7, with 11 bases fitting TRBD2. V trimming: 6 bases; J trimming: 3 bases; junction bases outside the gene matches: 7. The CDR3 loop spans 15 amino acids. CDR1 is MDHEN, CDR2 SYDVKM, per germline. CDR3 loop: CASRNPGLADYEQYF. The DNA of the CDR3 is TGTGCCAGCAGAAATCCGGGACTAGCGGACTACGAGCAGTACTTC.

Points on this clone: This sample also contains other DNA sequences that code for the same CDR3. The V call is TRBV18, the J call TRBJ1-3, with D unresolved. Germline loops: CDR1 KGHSH, CDR2 LQKENI. The CDR3 runs to 14 residues. Trimming removed 0 bases from V and 1 base from J, with 4 bases in between. The CDR3 DNA reads TGTGCCAGCTCACCACCGGGTTCTGGAAACACCATATATTTT. This translates into CASSPPGSGNTIYF.

V and J are TRBV7-9 and TRBJ2-3; D ambiguous. Trimming took off 3 bases at V and 1 base at J, with 5 bases between the two ends. This CDR3 comprises 13 residues. The V gene's germline CDR1 is SEHNR and CDR2 FQNEAQ (reference sequence). This chain's CDR3 is CASSFPGTDTQYF. The CDR3 DNA follows: TGTGCCAGCAGCTTTCCCGGCACAGATACGCAGTATTTT.

The CDR3 region has the DNA TGTGCCAGCAGCTTACAGGGTGGTCGGTCCTACAATGAGCAGTTCTTC. Translated, it gives CASSLQGGRSYNEQFF. The chain joins TRBV7-9 to TRBJ2-1, with D perhaps matching TRBD1 (5 bases). Between the trimmed V and J ends, which lost 2 bases and 1 base, there was a span of 12 bases. The CDR3 is made up of 16 amino acids. Germline CDR1 and CDR2: SEHNR and FQNEAQ (reference sequence).

The chain couples TRBV6-5 to TRBJ1-2, with TRBD1 identical over 8 bases. There are 12 residues in the CDR3. V lost 6 bases, J lost 5 bases, and 2 bases stayed unmatched. From germline, CDR1 is MNHEY and CDR2 SVGAGI. CDR3 bases: TGTGCCAGCAGCGACAGGGGATATGGCTACACCTTC. Protein sequence: CASSDRGYGYTF.

The chain couples TRBV15 to TRBJ1-1; 7 nucleotides agree with TRBD1. Germline V gene data show CDR1 as LNHNV and CDR2 as YYDKDF (reference sequence). V gave up 1 base and J gave up 3 bases; unmatched junction bases: 14. This CDR3 contains 18 residues. The CDR3, as DNA: TGTGCCACCAGCAGAGTGGGAGCGCTTCCCAGGGGGGACACTGAAGCTTTCTTT. Its translation: CATSRVGALPRGDTEAFF.

The sample holds a few counts of this clone. V gene TRBV4-1 combines with J gene TRBJ2-2; TRBD2 matches at 10 bases. The CDR3 is made up of 17 amino acids. V trimming: 0 bases; J trimming: 3 bases; junction bases outside the gene matches: 4. Germline-derived CDR1 and CDR2 are MGHRA and YSYEKL. Here the CDR3 DNA reads TGCGCCAGCAGCCAAGATGGCCTAGCGGGGGACACCGGGGAGCTGTTTTTT. This gives the protein CASSQDGLAGDTGELFF.

The CDR3 reads CAISESDPNGGVIRDTQYF. DNA for the CDR3: TGTGCCATCAGTGAGTCGGACCCCAACGGGGGGGTGATAAGGGATACGCAGTATTTT. The chain links TRBV10-3 to TRBJ2-3, with 8 bases fitting TRBD2. V gave up 0 bases and J gave up 6 bases; unmatched junction bases: 17. Per the germline V gene, CDR1 is ENHRY and CDR2 is SYGVKD. CDR3 size: 19 residues.

The chain links TRBV19 to TRBJ2-1, with D uncertain. This CDR3 is 15 amino acids long. The V end lost 3 bases, the J end lost 0 bases, and 9 bases lay between the germline ends. In germline, CDR1 is LNHDA, CDR2 SQIVND (reference sequence). For the CDR3, the DNA is TGTGCCAGTAGTATTTTGGCAAACTCCTACAATGAGCAGTTCTTC. Translation: CASSILANSYNEQFF.